Below are 31 T cell receptor beta chains sequenced from a single sample in a study of regulatory T cells in long-lasting Graves disease. CDR3-region Arm-PCR and iRepertoire HTBI primers produced the TCR beta libraries. MiXCR was run by TCRdb on the multiplex PCR reads, yielding one entry per CDR3 protein. The sample carries roughly 500,000 distinct CDR3 sequences, under 25% recorded once. Time point specified: persistent/refractory GD, antithyroid drugs over 5 years with positive TRAb. Researchers made the TCR library from RNA that was extracted from PBMCs. Specimen: peripheral blood mononuclear cells (PBMCs), collected when the disease was refractory, from a patient treated with antithyroid drugs. These TCRs come from a female donor with Graves disease.

Ten or more counts support this clonotype. V and J are TRBV28 and TRBJ2-7; no clear D gene. The CDR3 length is 13 residues. The V end was cut by 3 bases, the J end by 5 bases, with 11 bases between. The germline gives CDR1 MDHEN, CDR2 SYDVKM. DNA of the CDR3: TGTGCCAGCAGTTTCGGGTTGAAGAACGAGCAGTACTTC. It codes for CASSFGLKNEQYF.

This clonotype showed up just a few times. V and J are TRBV3-1 and TRBJ2-7; no clear D. Germline CDR1 reads LGHDT; CDR2 reads YNNKEL (reference sequence). This CDR3 spans 13 amino acids. The ends were cut back, 2 bases at V and 5 bases at J, with 10 bases in the middle. CDR3 sequence: CASSQSLRHEQYF. Here the CDR3 DNA reads TGTGCCAGCAGCCAAAGTTTGCGGCACGAGCAGTACTTC.

The chain employs TRBV9 and TRBJ2-2; a possible D gene is TRBD1 (5 bases). The CDR3 is made up of 17 amino acids. In germline, CDR1 is SGDLS, CDR2 YYNGEE. V lost 1 base, J lost 1 base, and 14 bases lay in between. The CDR3 is CASSVWAGNLNTGELFF. Written as DNA, the CDR3 is TGTGCCAGCAGCGTATGGGCAGGGAACCTGAACACCGGGGAGCTGTTTTTT.

The chain combines TRBV28 with TRBJ1-4, with D unresolved. The CDR3 sequence is 15 residues long. V was shortened by 3 bases and J by 0 bases, with 8 bases between the two germline ends. Germline CDR1 reads MDHEN; CDR2 reads SYDVKM. The CDR3 spells CASSLGWATNEKLFF. In nucleotides, the CDR3 is TGTGCCAGCAGTTTGGGGTGGGCAACTAATGAAAAACTGTTTTTT.

The CDR3 protein is CASSWGVGLYEQYF. The CDR3 DNA reads as TGTGCCAGCAGCTGGGGGGTGGGGCTCTACGAGCAGTACTTC. The chain links TRBV7-2 to TRBJ2-7, with D possibly TRBD2 on 6 matching bases. Germline V gene lookup returns CDR1 SGHTA and CDR2 FQGNSA. Trimming cost V 4 bases and J 3 bases, with 13 bases left between them. This CDR3 comprises 14 residues.

The V call is TRBV24-1, the J call TRBJ2-4, with 7 bases identical to TRBD2. Germline V CDR1 and CDR2: KGHDR, SFDVKD. The CDR3 contains 21 residues. V trimming: 0 bases; J trimming: 0 bases; junction bases outside the gene matches: 16. CDR3 sequence: CATSDLEVGGSYQLAKNIQYF. The CDR3 DNA reads as TGTGCCACCAGTGATTTGGAGGTGGGAGGGTCCTACCAGCTAGCCAAAAACATTCAGTACTTC.

The CDR3 DNA is TGTGCCAGCAGTTTTGACCAGCGGGGGGGGAAGACCCAGTACTTC. Protein product: CASSFDQRGGKTQYF. The rearrangement uses TRBV28 and TRBJ2-5, with 10 bases aligning to TRBD2. After removal of 3 bases from V and 6 bases from J, the junction contained 7 bases not matched to a gene. Looked up from germline, CDR1 is MDHEN and CDR2 is SYDVKM. The CDR3 contains 15 residues.

J is TRBJ2-7 and V is TRBV13; 10 bases are a match to TRBD2. Germline V gene data show CDR1 as PRHDT and CDR2 as FYEKMQ (reference sequence). The CDR3 is made up of 15 amino acids. The junction had 5 bases not matched to a gene; V was cut back by 3 bases and J by 3 bases. The CDR3 reads CASSFPSGRVYEQYF. DNA for the CDR3: TGTGCCAGCAGCTTTCCTAGCGGGAGAGTCTACGAGCAGTACTTC. The entire variable domain, with the rest obtained from reference TRBV13 and TRBJ2-7, is as follows: AAGVIQSPRHLIKEKRETATLKCYPIPRHDTVYWYQQGPGQDPQFLISFYEKMQSDKGSIPDRFSAQQFSDYHSELNMSSLELGDSALYFCASSFPSGRVYEQYFGPGTRLTVT.

The V and J genes are TRBV7-2 and TRBJ1-3; D is unresolved. The CDR3 consists of 15 residues. V lost 5 bases and J lost 0, with 11 bases in between. The V gene's germline CDR1 is SGHTA and CDR2 FQGNSA. The CDR3 loop reads CASSPFKASGNTIYF. CDR3 bases: TGTGCCAGCAGCCCATTCAAAGCCTCTGGAAACACCATATATTTT. Complete variable domain (other parts from reference TRBV7-2 and TRBJ1-3): GAGVSQSPSNKVTEKGKDVELRCDPISGHTALYWYRQSLGQGLEFLIYFQGNSAPDKSGLPSDRFSAERTGGSVSTLTIQRTQQEDSAVYLCASSPFKASGNTIYFGEGSWLTVV.

The CDR3 DNA follows: TGCGCCAGCAGCTTGTCTGGACCCCTGTGGGGCTACACCTTC. This gives the protein CASSLSGPLWGYTF. V gene TRBV5-1 combines with J gene TRBJ1-2; D is uncertain. V was pared by 1 base and J by 8 bases, with 15 bases between. Per germline, CDR1 SGHRS and CDR2 YFSETQ. This CDR3 contains 14 residues.

This clonotype was counted only a few times. The chain is built from TRBV4-3 and TRBJ1-2; a weak D match, TRBD1 (5 bases). This CDR3 has 13 amino acids. From germline, CDR1 is LGHNA and CDR2 YSLEER. Trimming cost V 2 bases and J 7 bases, with 11 bases left between them. CDR3 sequence (DNA): TGCGCCAGCAGCCAAAACCGGGACGTTGGCTACACCTTC. Translating gives CASSQNRDVGYTF.

This clonotype was found a few times. This chain uses TRBV5-6 with TRBJ2-7; 12 bases are a match to TRBD2. The CDR3 is 15 amino acids. J gave up 7 bases and V 3 bases, and 8 bases lay outside the gene matches. In germline, CDR1 is SGHDT, CDR2 YYEEEE. The CDR3 loop reads CASSYGLAGKDEQYF. In DNA form, the CDR3 reads TGTGCCAGCAGCTACGGACTAGCGGGAAAGGATGAGCAGTACTTC.

CDR3 protein: CASSLRVQGADGYTF. CDR3 in DNA: TGTGCCAGCAGCTTACGCGTTCAGGGAGCGGATGGCTACACCTTC. The chain combines TRBV7-9 with TRBJ1-2; D might be TRBD1 (5 bases). Germline CDR1 and CDR2: SEHNR and FQNEAQ (reference sequence). The CDR3 is made up of 15 amino acids. V lost 2 bases and J lost 6, with 16 bases in between. Based on the CDR3 plus reference TRBV7-9 and TRBJ1-2, the full variable domain is DTGVSQNPRHKITKRGQNVTFRCDPISEHNRLYWYRQTLGQGPEFLTYFQNEAQLEKSRLLSDRFSAERPKGSFSTLEIQRTEQGDSAMYLCASSLRVQGADGYTFGSGTRLTVV.

This rearrangement joins TRBV30 to TRBJ2-1, with 12 bases lining up with TRBD2. The CDR3 has 14 amino acids. Germline V gives CDR1 GTSNPN, CDR2 SVGIG (reference sequence). J gave up 9 bases and V 3 bases, and 6 bases lay outside the gene matches. The CDR3 DNA follows: TGTGCCTGGAGGCCAACTAGCGGGGGGTCTGAGCAGTTCTTC. Its protein product is CAWRPTSGGSEQFF.

This clonotype was detected ten times or more. The chain links TRBV11-2 to TRBJ2-5, with D unclear. CDR1 and CDR2 from the germline V gene are SGHAT and FQNNGV. The CDR3 runs to 15 residues. Trimming shortened V by 0 bases and J by 2 bases, and 10 bases separated the two germline ends. The CDR3 loop is CASSLDVGYQETQYF. CDR3 sequence (DNA): TGTGCCAGCAGCTTAGATGTCGGGTATCAAGAGACCCAGTACTTC.

This clonotype was detected many times. V and J are TRBV12-3 or TRBV12-4 and TRBJ1-1; D might be TRBD1 (5 bases). This CDR3 is 15 amino acids long. V lost 2 bases, J lost 5 bases, and 15 bases lay in between. The CDR3 loop reads CASSLSGGRRTEAFF. Written as DNA, the CDR3 is TGTGCCAGCAGTTTATCGGGGGGACGGCGTACTGAAGCTTTCTTT.

As regards this clonotype: A read error likely explains this, since a far larger clone differs by one base. The chain uses TRBV6-9 and TRBJ2-6; D is ambiguous. There are 17 residues in the CDR3. From germline, CDR1 is MNHGY and CDR2 SVAAGI. Written as DNA, the CDR3 is TGTGTCAGCAGTTATAGCAGCGTGAGCTCTGGGGCCAACGTCCTGACTTTC. It translates to CVSSYSSVSSGANVLTF.

This clonotype was seen many times. The chain is built from TRBV11-2 and TRBJ2-5; 8 bases are shared with TRBD1. After removal of 4 bases from V and 5 bases from J, the junction contained 6 bases not matched to a gene. Germline loops: CDR1 SGHAT, CDR2 FQNNGV. There are 14 residues in the CDR3. The CDR3 loop is CASSSQGVRETQYF. Written as DNA, the CDR3 is TGTGCCAGCAGCTCACAGGGGGTTAGGGAGACCCAGTACTTC. Full variable domain (rest looked up from reference TRBV11-2 and TRBJ2-5): EAGVAQSPRYKIIEKRQSVAFWCNPISGHATLYWYQQILGQGPKLLIQFQNNGVVDDSQLPKDRFSAERLKGVDSTLKIQPAKLEDSAVYLCASSSQGVRETQYFGPGTRLLVL.

This sequence joins TRBV5-1 and TRBJ1-4; D may be TRBD1 (6 bases). V dropped 0 bases and J dropped 6 bases, with 12 bases sitting between them. CDR1 and CDR2 from the germline V gene are SGHRS and YFSETQ. CDR3 length: 15 residues. In nucleotides, the CDR3 is TGCGCCAGCAGCTTGGTGTCCGGGGGCGATGAAAAACTGTTTTTT. Protein sequence: CASSLVSGGDEKLFF.

The V call is TRBV30, the J call TRBJ2-7; 8 bases map to TRBD1. The CDR3 is 14 amino acids. Trimming removed 8 bases from V and 5 bases from J; junction bases left unmatched: 14. CDR1 is GTSNPN and CDR2 is SVGIG in the germline V gene (reference sequence). CDR3 nucleotide sequence: TGTGCCCAAGCCGGCAGGGGGCAACGGGACGAGCAGTACTTC. Protein: CAQAGRGQRDEQYF.

This clonotype was observed a handful of times. The chain links TRBV6-1 to TRBJ2-2; the match to TRBD1 covers 7 bases. Germline V gene sequence: CDR1 MNHNS, CDR2 SASEGT. The length of the CDR3 is 13 residues. Trimming cost V 10 bases and J 2 bases; bases outside gene matches: 4. In DNA form, the CDR3 reads TGTGCCACCGGGGACAGCAACACCGGGGAGCTGTTTTTT. Translating it yields CATGDSNTGELFF.

This clonotype was seen only a few times. The chain carries TRBV5-1 and TRBJ1-2, with 7 bases aligning to TRBD1. This CDR3 contains 15 residues. CDR1 SGHRS and CDR2 YFSETQ come from the germline V gene. Trimming cost V 0 bases and J 4 bases; bases outside gene matches: 6. The CDR3 sequence: CASSLDPGQSYGYTF. The CDR3 DNA reads as TGCGCCAGCAGCTTGGACCCGGGACAGAGCTATGGCTACACCTTC.

The table lists this clonotype with many counts. The V call is TRBV6-1, the J call TRBJ2-5; D is uncertain. Germline-derived CDR1 and CDR2 are MNHNS and SASEGT. The germline V and J ends were trimmed by 5 bases and 3 bases, with 7 bases remaining between them. The CDR3 extends over 12 amino acids. The CDR3 reads CASSPSKETQYF. CDR3 sequence (DNA): TGTGCCAGCAGTCCCTCAAAAGAGACCCAGTACTTC.

The CDR3 reads CATSSAGGDTQYF. CDR3 nucleotides: TGTGCCACCAGTAGCGCAGGTGGAGATACGCAGTATTTT. V is TRBV24-1 and J is TRBJ2-3; no clear D. V was clipped by 6 bases and J by 5 bases, with 11 bases between them. The CDR3 consists of 13 residues. Germline CDR1 is KGHDR and CDR2 is SFDVKD.

This clonotype was counted ten times or more. The gene calls are TRBV12-3 or TRBV12-4 and TRBJ1-2, with D perhaps TRBD1 (5 bases). The CDR3 is 14 amino acids. V lost 7 bases, J lost 6 bases, and 18 bases lay in between. CDR3 DNA sequence: TGTGCCAGCAATCGGCCATTGACAGAAAATGGCTACACCTTC. This sequence encodes CASNRPLTENGYTF.

The chain couples TRBV2 to TRBJ2-1, with 7 bases fitting TRBD1. CDR1 is SNHLY, CDR2 FYNNEI, per germline. This CDR3 region has 12 residues. With 6 bases clipped from V and 12 bases from J, the junction kept 8 bases outside the gene matches. Written as DNA, the CDR3 is TGTGCCAGCAGCCCCCTCAACAGGGGGCAGTTCTTC. This codes for CASSPLNRGQFF.

Ten or more counts support this clonotype. This chain uses TRBV6-2 or TRBV6-3 with TRBJ1-5, with unresolved D. The CDR3 runs 13 residues. The V gene's germline CDR1 is MNHEY and CDR2 SVGEGT. The germline V and J ends were trimmed by 2 bases and 5 bases, with 7 bases remaining between them. The CDR3 nucleotides are TGTGCCAGCAGTTACCAGGTCGATCAGCCCCAGCATTTT. Encoded protein: CASSYQVDQPQHF.

The rearrangement links TRBV6-1 to TRBJ2-5; D unresolved. CDR1 and CDR2 (germline): MNHNS, SASEGT. Deletions cut 8 bases from V and 0 bases from J, with 10 bases between. The CDR3 sequence is 13 residues long. The CDR3 sequence is CASSGVDQETQYF. In DNA form, the CDR3 reads TGTGCCAGCTCGGGCGTGGACCAAGAGACCCAGTACTTC.

J is TRBJ1-4 and V is TRBV7-2; no definite D call. Trimming left V 9 bases short and J 4 bases short, with 12 bases between. CDR1 and CDR2 from the germline V gene are SGHTA and FQGNSA. This CDR3 region has 13 residues. CDR3 nucleotides: TGTGCCAGTAGCAGGAGGCGTAATGAAAAACTGTTTTTT. This encodes CASSRRRNEKLFF.

The chain is built from TRBV7-2 and TRBJ1-6; D is unresolved. The CDR3 runs to 12 residues. CDR1 SGHTA and CDR2 FQGNSA come from the germline V gene. Trimming removed 4 bases from V and 13 bases from J, with 11 bases in between. The CDR3 region has the DNA TGTGCCAGCAGCTCGCCCCTCCTGCCCCTCCACTTT. Its protein product is CASSSPLLPLHF.

On this clonotype itself: The junction does not match germline at one end; this may be a read error. The V call is TRBV12-3 or TRBV12-4, the J call TRBJ1-3; 7 bases agree with TRBD1. The CDR3 loop spans 15 amino acids. The CDR3 DNA reads TGTGCCAGCACCATCCCCGACAGGGATGGAAACACCGTATATTTT. This translates into CASTIPDRDGNTVYF.